One sample yielded the 2 T cell receptor beta chains listed below, sequenced in a study of CD4 and CD8 cells across lung adenocarcinoma regions. TCRdb independently ran MiXCR on the PCR reads; one entry per CDR3 protein. This table holds about 17,000 distinct CDR3 sequences, roughly 50% found once. The sample taken for sequencing was CD4+ T cells from the margin of a lung tumor. These receptors all stem from a male donor with lung adenocarcinoma. The CD4 and CD8 labels of this study may be unreliable.

There are a few counts of this clonotype. V usage is TRBV6-1 and J usage is TRBJ2-7; possible D gene TRBD1, 5 bases. Trimming removed 6 bases at V and 2 bases at J, with 14 bases between. This CDR3 contains 14 residues. CDR1 MNHNS and CDR2 SASEGT come from the germline V gene. This CDR3 reads CASRSRGQPYEQYF. The CDR3 DNA reads as TGTGCCAGCAGATCAAGGGGTCAGCCCTACGAGCAGTACTTC.

This clonotype was found a few times. J is TRBJ1-5 and V is TRBV20-1; D ambiguous. The length of the CDR3 is 12 residues. The V and J ends lost 7 bases and 1 base respectively, with 8 bases between them. Germline CDR1 DFQATT, CDR2 SNEGSKA (reference sequence). The chain's CDR3 is CSVTQSNQPQHF. The CDR3, as DNA: TGCAGTGTAACACAGAGCAATCAGCCCCAGCATTTT.